This is a list of T cell receptor beta chains from one sample in a study of T cell repertoires in urothelial bladder cancer. Sequenced by immunoSEQ multiplex PCR; TCRdb stores in-frame clones only, minus some. The sample consists of almost 9,000 clones, roughly 50% of them appearing once. Material: tumor-infiltrating cells from bladder cancer. The source of these receptors is a human donor with urothelial carcinoma. CDR3s include the opening cysteine and the closing phenylalanine or tryptophan. D genes are given only for firm matches. Clone size appears in some rows only: once, few, many, or a class for an expanded clone.

D gene	V gene	J gene	clone size	CDR3 DNA	CDR3 protein
-	TRBV5-4	TRBJ1-1	-	TGTGCCAGCAGCTTGGCCATGTCAGGGGTAAAAGCTTTCTTT	CASSLAMSGVKAFF
-	TRBV5-4	TRBJ2-6	once	TGTGCCAGCAGCTTCTTCCAGCGCTCTGGGGCCAACGTCCTGACTTTC	CASSFFQRSGANVLTF
-	TRBV12-5	TRBJ1-5	-	TGTGCTAGTGGTTTGGGAGGGAACGGCAATCAGCCCCAGCATTTT	CASGLGGNGNQPQHF
-	TRBV2	TRBJ1-2	few	TGTGCCAGCAGTCAGAGGGGTGGTAACTATGGCTACACCTTC	CASSQRGGNYGYTF
-	TRBV18	TRBJ2-7	few	TGTGCCAGCTCACTCGGGGAGGAGGCGCAGTACTTC	CASSLGEEAQYF
-	TRBV6-5	TRBJ2-7	few	TGTGCCAGCAGTTACCAGACTAACTCCTACGAGCAGTACTTC	CASSYQTNSYEQYF
-	TRBV6-1	TRBJ2-1	-	TGTGCCAGCAGTTCGTTGGGGGGGCAGGGGTATGAGCAGTTCTTC	CASSSLGGQGYEQFF
-	TRBV6-1	TRBJ1-2	medium-sized	TGTGCCAGCAGTGCTAGGGAAGGGCTCCATGGCTACACCTTC	CASSAREGLHGYTF
TRBD1	TRBV5-4	TRBJ1-1	-	TGTGCCAGCAGCTCGGGACAGGAGAGGATCACTGAAGCTTTCTTT	CASSSGQERITEAFF
-	TRBV27	TRBJ1-4	-	TGTGCCAGCAGCATAACGGTTGCAACTAATGAAAAACTGTTTTTT	CASSITVATNEKLFF
TRBD1	TRBV7-9	TRBJ1-6	-	TGTGCCAGCAGCTTAGAGTCCAGGGGGGATTCACCCCTCCACTTT	CASSLESRGDSPLHF
-	TRBV6-1	TRBJ2-7	-	TGTGCCAGTAGGGGCACTAGAGAGCAGTACTTC	CASRGTREQYF
-	TRBV12-5	TRBJ2-3	-	TGTGCTAGTGCCAACCCCGACGGGGGTTCAGATACGCAGTATTTT	CASANPDGGSDTQYF
TRBD1	TRBV7-9	TRBJ1-1	-	TGTGCCAGCAGTTTCAGTCCGGACAGGGGGAGGACTGAAGCTTTCTTT	CASSFSPDRGRTEAFF
-	TRBV6-1	TRBJ1-2	-	TGTGCCAGCAGAGCGCAGGCCCCCTATGGCTACACCTTC	CASRAQAPYGYTF
TRBD1	TRBV19	TRBJ2-7	-	TGTGCCAGTAGTCCCCGGACAGGGGAAGGTTACGAGCAGTACTTC	CASSPRTGEGYEQYF
-	TRBV9	TRBJ2-6	few	TGTGCCAGCACCGTGGGACACCTAGTAAGGGAGAGCTCTGGGGCCAACGTCCTGACTTTC	CASTVGHLVRESSGANVLTF
-	TRBV10-3	TRBJ2-1	-	TGTGCCATCAGCGTGGAGAAAAACCACAATGAGCAGTTCTTC	CAISVEKNHNEQFF
TRBD1	TRBV6-6	TRBJ1-5	-	TGTGCCAGCAGTCCGAGACAGGGCCGACAGCCCCAGCATTTT	CASSPRQGRQPQHF
-	TRBV19	TRBJ1-1	few	TGTGCCAGTAGTATCTGGGTGAACACTGAAGCTTTCTTT	CASSIWVNTEAFF
-	TRBV6-6	TRBJ1-1	-	TGTGCCAGCAGTTCCCGAGCAGGGCTGAACACTGAAGCTTTCTTT	CASSSRAGLNTEAFF
TRBD1	TRBV6-6	TRBJ1-6	-	TGTGCCAGCAGAGGACAGGATTATAATTCACCCCTCCACTTT	CASRGQDYNSPLHF
-	TRBV5-6	TRBJ1-1	medium-sized	TGTGCCAGCAGCTTGGGAGGTGACACTGAAGCTTTCTTT	CASSLGGDTEAFF
-	TRBV30	TRBJ1-2	-	TGTGCCTGGAGTATGTTGAAAAACTATGGCTACACCTTC	CAWSMLKNYGYTF
-	TRBV11-2	TRBJ2-1	-	TGTGCCAGCACCGCTTATGTTACAGGGAGATATTACAATGAGCAGTTCTTC	CASTAYVTGRYYNEQFF
-	TRBV28	TRBJ1-5	-	TGTGCCAGCAGATACAGGTTTAGCAATCAGCCCCAGCATTTT	CASRYRFSNQPQHF
TRBD1	TRBV5-4	TRBJ1-3	-	TGTGCCAGCAGCTTAGACCAGGGGGGAACCATATATTTT	CASSLDQGGTIYF
TRBD1	TRBV10-3	TRBJ2-3	medium-sized	TGTGCCACCCTCGGGACAGGGGATGCAGATACGCAGTATTTT	CATLGTGDADTQYF
-	TRBV19	TRBJ1-5	medium-sized	TGTGCCAGTAGGAGAAGAGGGGATTACGGCAATCAGCCCCAGCATTTT	CASRRRGDYGNQPQHF
-	TRBV6-1	TRBJ1-1	-	TGTGCCAGCATAGGGGCATGGGGTGTGAACACTGAAGCTTTCTTT	CASIGAWGVNTEAFF
-	TRBV7-6	TRBJ2-3	-	TGTGCCAGCAGCTTAGGATCACTGGCTAGCACAGATACGCAGTATTTT	CASSLGSLASTDTQYF
-	TRBV7-2	TRBJ1-6	-	TGTGCCAGCAGCTTCGTCGGGTTCCATAATTCACCCCTCCACTTT	CASSFVGFHNSPLHF
-	TRBV19	TRBJ1-2	few	TGTGCCAGTAGTATACGGGACACCAAGGGAGGCTACACCTTC	CASSIRDTKGGYTF
-	TRBV6-5	TRBJ1-2	-	TGTGCCAGCAGTTTGAAAGGGGACTATGGCTACACCTTC	CASSLKGDYGYTF
-	TRBV25-1	TRBJ2-1	medium-sized	TGTGCCAGCAGTCCCGAGGGAGCCTACAATGAGCAGTTCTTC	CASSPEGAYNEQFF
-	TRBV9	TRBJ1-2	once	TGTGCCAGCAGCGTAGAAGAGACACCACTTTATGGCTACACCTTC	CASSVEETPLYGYTF
TRBD1	TRBV2	TRBJ1-5	-	TGTGCCAGCAGTGAAGAGGGGACCGGGACAGGGGGTAGTCTGCCCCAGCATTTT	CASSEEGTGTGGSLPQHF
TRBD2	TRBV7-7	TRBJ2-5	-	TGTGCCAGCAGCTTAGCGCGGGGGGCACAAGAGACCCAGTACTTC	CASSLARGAQETQYF
-	TRBV5-3	TRBJ2-1	-	TGTGCCAGAAGCTCGTACCCGCCGGGACTGCTACAGAATGAGCAGTTCTTC	CARSSYPPGLLQNEQFF
-	TRBV6-1	TRBJ1-2	-	TGTGCCAGCAGTGGGGGCGGGTCGGGGGCTACCTATGGCTACACCTTC	CASSGGGSGATYGYTF
TRBD2	TRBV9	TRBJ2-7	few	TGTGCCAGCAGCCCACCGGGGACGGGGGGCTCCTACGAGCAGTACTTC	CASSPPGTGGSYEQYF
-	TRBV11-1	TRBJ2-1	-	TGTGCCAGCAGCTCAGGGGTCGGGGACAATGAGCAGTTCTTC	CASSSGVGDNEQFF
-	TRBV29-1	TRBJ1-2	-	TGCAGCGTTGGGAGTGACTATGGCTACACCTTC	CSVGSDYGYTF
TRBD2	TRBV5-1	TRBJ2-7	few	TGCGCCAGCAGCTTCCGGCTGGGAGGGGAGTCCTACGAGCAGTACTTC	CASSFRLGGESYEQYF
TRBD1	TRBV5-6	TRBJ1-1	-	TGTGCCAGCAGCAACCCCTTAAGGACAGGGCTGTACACTGAAGCTTTCTTT	CASSNPLRTGLYTEAFF
-	TRBV6-1	TRBJ1-1	once	TGTGCCAGCAGTGAATGGGGGCCGGCTTTCTTT	CASSEWGPAFF
TRBD2	TRBV7-2	TRBJ2-2	medium-sized	TGTGCCAGCAGCGCGGGGGGAGTAGCCGGGGAGCTGTTTTTT	CASSAGGVAGELFF
-	TRBV5-1	TRBJ2-2	once	TGCGCCAGCAGCTTGGCCCCGACGGACGACGGGGAGCTGTTTTTT	CASSLAPTDDGELFF
TRBD1	TRBV15	TRBJ1-4	few	TGTGCCACCAGCAGAGTCTCTACAGGGGGCCGAACTAATGAAAAACTGTTTTTT	CATSRVSTGGRTNEKLFF
-	TRBV15	TRBJ1-6	-	TGTGCCACCAGCACAACCTCCTATAATTCACCCCTCCACTTT	CATSTTSYNSPLHF